This T cell receptor beta chain was documented in a study of OX40 agonist ivuxolimab in advanced cancers. Study-level background: Every 2 weeks, ivuxolimab was infused into the patients intravenously at between 0.01 and 10 mg/kg. Partial responses were recorded for three patients, including one with hepatocellular carcinoma and two with cutaneous melanoma.

CDR1 SGHKS and CDR2 YYEKEE come from the germline V gene (reference sequence). The V and J ends lost 0 bases and 0 bases respectively, with 9 bases between them. CDR3 length: 15 residues. TCRdb keeps only in-frame clones here, not all; method: immunoSEQ multiplex PCR. The data contain 70,000 to 95,000 clones, just over 85% of them singletons. The origin of this receptor is an adult with an advanced solid tumor such as melanoma, head and neck, liver or kidney cancer. This rearrangement joins TRBV5-5 to TRBJ1-2; D is unresolved. The sample here was CD4+ or CD8+ T cells sorted from blood, taken in a trial of the OX40 agonist ivuxolimab. The CDR3 region is CASSLAVGANYGYTF. In DNA form, the CDR3 reads TGTGCCAGCAGCTTGGCGGTCGGTGCTAACTATGGCTACACCTTC.